The 15 T cell receptor beta chains below come from one sample, sequenced in a study of T cell responses to AZD1222 COVID-19 vaccine. Sequenced by immunoSEQ multiplex PCR; TCRdb stores in-frame clones only, minus some. The table shows 180,000 or so clones, with roughly nine tenths occurring only once. The source was peripheral blood, collected 28 days after the second AZD1222 dose. Source of these receptors: an adult who received the AZD1222 COVID-19 vaccine.

V gene TRBV30 combines with J gene TRBJ1-5, with 7 bases aligning to TRBD1. Germline-derived CDR1 and CDR2 are GTSNPN and SVGIG (reference sequence). V trimming: 0 bases; J trimming: 4 bases; junction bases outside the gene matches: 9. CDR3 length: 16 amino acids. As DNA, the CDR3 is TGTGCCTGGAGTGTACAAAAGGGGGCCCCTAATCAGCCCCAGCATTTT. This translates into CAWSVQKGAPNQPQHF.

The V gene is TRBV6-6, the J gene TRBJ2-7; 7 bases agree with TRBD2. The V and J ends lost 10 bases and 5 bases, in that order; junction bases with no gene match: 14. The CDR3 contains 14 residues. Looked up from germline, CDR1 is MNHNY and CDR2 is SVGAGI (reference sequence). The CDR3 nucleotides read TGTGCCACCAAGAGAGTGGCGGGAGCCGACGAGCAGTACTTC. It translates to CATKRVAGADEQYF.

The chain links TRBV15 to TRBJ2-3; D may be TRBD2 (7 bases). V was trimmed by 5 bases and J by 0 bases, leaving 15 bases between them. The germline CDR1 and CDR2 sequences are LNHNV and YYDKDF (reference sequence). The CDR3 contains 16 residues. This chain's CDR3 is CATSFWGGPSTDTQYF. The DNA for the CDR3 is TGTGCCACCAGCTTTTGGGGGGGCCCCAGCACAGATACGCAGTATTTT.

This chain links TRBV12-3 or TRBV12-4 with TRBJ1-1; D perhaps matches TRBD1 (5 bases). The CDR3 is 12 amino acids. With 6 bases removed from V and 4 bases from J, the gap between germline ends came to 9 bases. The CDR3 DNA follows: TGTGCCAGCAGGTTCGGGGGCACTGAAGCTTTCTTT. It encodes CASRFGGTEAFF.

A word on this clone: Distinct nucleotide sequences in the sample also encode this CDR3. The genes are TRBV3-1 (or the pseudogene TRBV3-2) and TRBJ1-5, with D hard to call. CDR3 length: 14 amino acids. CDR1 is LGHDT and CDR2 is YNNKEL in the germline V gene (reference sequence). V was trimmed by 1 base and J by 5 bases, leaving 9 bases between them. The CDR3 sequence: CASSQGAGYQPQHF. In DNA, the CDR3 is TGTGCCAGCAGCCAAGGGGCAGGTTATCAGCCCCAGCATTTT.

J is TRBJ2-3 and V is TRBV2; the D is unclear. The CDR3 is 14 residues long. Trimming took 8 bases from V and 0 from J, leaving 12 bases between them. The germline V gene encodes CDR1 SNHLY and CDR2 FYNNEI. DNA for the CDR3: TGTGCCAGCGGCGCTAGTTGGAGCACAGATACGCAGTATTTT. It encodes CASGASWSTDTQYF.

This clone has just a few counts. V gene TRBV10-1 combines with J gene TRBJ2-2; TRBD1 might be the D (5 bases). The CDR3 covers 13 residues. Germline V CDR1 and CDR2: WNHNN, SYGVQD (reference sequence). V lost 6 bases, J lost 4 bases, and 9 bases lay in between. The CDR3 DNA reads as TGCGCCAGCAGCCTCAGGGCCACCGGGGAGCTGTTTTTT. Its protein is CASSLRATGELFF.

Only one count was recorded for this clone. The gene calls are TRBV6-5 and TRBJ2-7; 10 nucleotides match TRBD1. The CDR3 spans 14 residues. Germline values: CDR1 MNHEY, CDR2 SVGAGI. V shed 8 bases and J 2 bases; nucleotides not matched to a gene: 6. This chain's CDR3 is CASFRTGGAYEQYF. CDR3 nucleotide sequence: TGTGCCAGCTTCAGGACAGGGGGAGCCTACGAGCAGTACTTC.

V gene TRBV10-3 combines with J gene TRBJ2-5; either TRBD1 or TRBD2 may supply D (6 bases each). The CDR3 runs to 12 residues. V lost 8 bases, J lost 5 bases, and 12 bases lay in between. Germline V CDR1 and CDR2: ENHRY, SYGVKD. The CDR3, as DNA: TGTGCCATCGCCACAGGGAGGGAGACCCAGTACTTC. It is translated as CAIATGRETQYF.

This chain uses TRBV2 with TRBJ2-7, with 7 bases aligning to TRBD1. Unmatched junction bases numbered 4, after V lost 6 bases and J lost 2 bases. CDR3 length equals 13 residues. Looked up from germline, CDR1 is SNHLY and CDR2 is FYNNEI. CDR3 in amino acids: CASSRTGTYEQYF. The DNA of the CDR3 is TGTGCCAGCAGCAGGACAGGAACCTACGAGCAGTACTTC.

This rearrangement joins TRBV11-2 to TRBJ1-2, with unresolved D. There are 12 residues in the CDR3. The germline V gene has CDR1 SGHAT and CDR2 FQNNGV. V shed 1 base and J shed 8 bases, with 8 bases lying between them. The CDR3 region has the DNA TGTGCCAGCAGCTTAGGCCCAGGCGGCTACACCTTC. Translation gives CASSLGPGGYTF.

This chain links TRBV18 with TRBJ1-4; D remains ambiguous. The germline V gene encodes CDR1 KGHSH and CDR2 LQKENI. The CDR3 is 12 amino acids. V was pared by 4 bases and J by 7 bases, with 7 bases between. The CDR3 region has the DNA TGTGCCAGCTCACTGGAAGTTGAAAAACTGTTTTTT. Amino acids: CASSLEVEKLFF.

The chain recombines TRBV5-5 with TRBJ1-4, with unresolved D. This CDR3 spans 15 amino acids. Trimming removed 1 base at V and 3 bases at J, with 10 bases between. CDR1 and CDR2 from the germline V gene are SGHKS and YYEKEE (reference sequence). This CDR3 reads CASSLMGGSNEKLFF. CDR3 nucleotides: TGTGCCAGCAGCTTGATGGGAGGGTCTAATGAAAAACTGTTTTTT. Complete variable domain (other parts from reference TRBV5-5 and TRBJ1-4): DAGVTQSPTHLIKTRGQQVTLRCSPISGHKSVSWYQQVLGQGPQFIFQYYEKEERGRGNFPDRFSARQFPNYSSELNVNALLLGDSALYLCASSLMGGSNEKLFFGSGTQLSVL.

V is TRBV27 and J is TRBJ2-3, with D uncertain. The CDR3 spans 14 residues. The germline V gene encodes CDR1 MNHEY and CDR2 SMNVEV (reference sequence). Trimming cost V 3 bases and J 2 bases, with 9 bases left between them. CDR3 sequence (DNA): TGTGCCAGCAGTTTTACTTCTTCCACAGATACGCAGTATTTT. Protein: CASSFTSSTDTQYF.

The chain has TRBV30 and TRBJ1-5, with D perhaps matching TRBD1 (5 bases). The CDR3 is 13 residues long. The germline V and J ends were trimmed by 0 bases and 4 bases, with 7 bases remaining between them. Germline CDR1 GTSNPN, CDR2 SVGIG (reference sequence). The CDR3 here is CAWSVGENQPQHF. CDR3 nucleotide sequence: TGTGCCTGGAGTGTGGGGGAGAATCAGCCCCAGCATTTT.